Described below is a single TCR beta chain sequence and its context. Its cognate antigen is unknown. The data belong to a study of CXCR3-negative and CXCR3-positive naive CD8 T cells. Whole-study results and caveats: In cryopreserved cells, CXCR3 expression partially decreased, and fresh PBMCs were used in most assays.

The CDR3 is made up of 17 amino acids. From germline, CDR1 is SEHNR and CDR2 FQNEAQ (reference sequence). With UMI labels, 5' RACE was used to prepare the TRB cDNA libraries. TCRdb reanalyzed the 5' RACE reads, giving one entry per CDR3 protein sequence and no DNA. The table gives around 50,000 distinct CDR3 sequences; the top ten clones make up 2% to 2.5% of it. The sample taken for sequencing was naive CXCR3- CD8+ T cells from blood. Indicated subset: CD45RO-CCR7+CD27+CD95- naive CD8+ T cells lacking CXCR3 (TNR3-). The gene calls are TRBV7-9 and TRBJ2-1. The TCR originated in a human donor in good health. Some clones in this sample may be carry-over from other donors' samples. CDR3 residues: CASSLVMAFATYNEQFF.